Listed here is a single T cell receptor beta chain. No antigen is known for it. No per-base quality is available; no much larger clone lies one base away. This specimen belongs to a study of response to subunit inactivated influenza vaccine (dated by TCRdb to about 2018). For the wider study: The study used deep quantitative T cell receptor repertoire profiling to track responses to a trivalent subunit inactivated influenza vaccine.

Library method: RT-PCR. TCRdb lists the instrument as Illumina HiSeq 2500. TCRdb's own reprocessing of the public reads used fastp at Q25 and MiXCR and kept productive beta chains. Merged by CDR3 protein, the rows form single entries marked with the most common genes and DNA. The sample records roughly 540,000 distinct CDR3 sequences, around a quarter of which are singletons. The ten largest clones capture under 3.5% of the sample. The paper's findings and limits, for the study overall: The authors proposed that each seasonal influenza vaccination may bring in only a limited number of new T cells.

Separately, the same data were catalogued under a study of T cells expressing NK-cell markers. Per the second study: The TCR beta cDNA libraries were made using 5'RACE template switching, a step that added both a universal primer site and unique molecular identifiers. Three sorted T-cell subsets (CD3+CD56+NKG2C+, CD3+CD56+NKG2C- and CD3+CD56-NKG2C+) from about 8 donors had their TCR beta-chain repertoires profiled. Seven of the eight sequenced donors were HCMV-seropositive and one was HCMV-seronegative. To restrict sorting to alphabetaTCR-expressing T cells, an anti-gammadeltaTCR antibody was added in several experiments. For several donors, the dominant CD3+CD56+NKG2C+ clonotypes were among the top 10 CD8+ clonotypes and accounted for about 1.0-7.0% of CD8+ T cells. Those dominant clonotypes were again the most abundant among CD3+CD56-NKG2C+ cells in a few donors, at about 25-65%. It remained unclear whether the expanded NKG2C-expressing T cell clones were specific for HCMV antigens. The eight sequenced donors were randomly selected healthy volunteers, three men and five women. HCMV serostatus was determined by detecting HCMV-specific IgG in serum with a commercial ELISA kit. Peripheral blood mononuclear cells were isolated from blood by Ficoll density gradient centrifugation. Using Miltenyi isolation kits, CD4+ and CD8+ T cells were isolated from PBMC through magnetic immunoseparation. Synthesis of cDNA was primed from the TCR beta constant segment and was followed by two consecutive PCR amplification steps. Sequencing of the libraries produced 2 x 150 bp reads on Illumina HiSeq 2000/2500, MiSeq or NextSeq. Reads were demultiplexed and grouped by UMI with MIGEC, and clonotypes were assembled and quantified with MiTCR. Only TCR cDNA sequences supported by at least two reads were kept to exclude erroneous sequences. The tcR package was used for downstream repertoire analysis, and clonotypes were matched across fractions by CDR3 nucleotide sequence plus V segment. Antigen specificity was annotated against VDJdb with VDJmatch, allowing one amino acid substitution in CDR3.

Sample: CD4+ T cells sorted from PBMCs, taken 11 to 12 days after vaccination. The TCR was taken from a man aged 45-65 years who received an inactivated influenza vaccine. Donor details come from another sample of the same person, matched by shared clones.

The CDR3 region: CASRVSDRIVADTQYF. The DNA sequence follows: TGTGCCAGCAGGGTGTCAGACCGGATCGTGGCAGATACGCAGTATTTT. The rearrangement combines TRBV6-2 or TRBV6-3 with TRBJ2-3, with an unclear D gene assignment. CDR1 and CDR2 (MNHEY, SVGEGT) derive from the germline V gene. From the cysteine through the phenylalanine, the CDR3 covers 16 amino acids. Only the CDR3 part of the read is kept: 48 bases, read in frame from the first base. The V and J ends are trimmed by 6 bases and 4 bases, leaving 20 bases between them.